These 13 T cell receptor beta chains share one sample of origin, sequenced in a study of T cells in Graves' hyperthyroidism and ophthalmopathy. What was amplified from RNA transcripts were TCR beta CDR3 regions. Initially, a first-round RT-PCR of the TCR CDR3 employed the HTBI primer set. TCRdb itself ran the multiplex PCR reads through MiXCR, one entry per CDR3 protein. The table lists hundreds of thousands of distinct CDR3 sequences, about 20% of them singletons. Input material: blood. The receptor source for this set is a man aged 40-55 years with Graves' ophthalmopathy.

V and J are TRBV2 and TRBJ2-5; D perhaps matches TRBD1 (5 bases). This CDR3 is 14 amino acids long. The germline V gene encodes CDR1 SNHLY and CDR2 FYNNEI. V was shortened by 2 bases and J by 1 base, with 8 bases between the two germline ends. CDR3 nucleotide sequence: TGTGCCAGCAGTGAAATCAGGGTCCAAGAGACCCAGTACTTC. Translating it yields CASSEIRVQETQYF.

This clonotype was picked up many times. The chain's CDR3 is CASSPLGARDTEAFF. The DNA for the CDR3 is TGTGCCAGCTCACCTTTGGGGGCGCGTGACACTGAAGCTTTCTTT. V gene TRBV18 combines with J gene TRBJ1-1, with D perhaps matching TRBD1 (6 bases). V lost 3 bases and J 3 bases, leaving 14 bases between the germline ends. This CDR3 comprises 15 residues. CDR1 KGHSH and CDR2 LQKENI come from the germline V gene.

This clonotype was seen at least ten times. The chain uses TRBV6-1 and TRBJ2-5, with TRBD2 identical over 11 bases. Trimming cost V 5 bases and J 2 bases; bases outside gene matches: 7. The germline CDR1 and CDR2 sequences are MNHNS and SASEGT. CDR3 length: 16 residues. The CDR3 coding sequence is TGTGCCAGCAGTTATACTAGCGGGGGACCTCAAGAGACCCAGTACTTC. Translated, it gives CASSYTSGGPQETQYF.

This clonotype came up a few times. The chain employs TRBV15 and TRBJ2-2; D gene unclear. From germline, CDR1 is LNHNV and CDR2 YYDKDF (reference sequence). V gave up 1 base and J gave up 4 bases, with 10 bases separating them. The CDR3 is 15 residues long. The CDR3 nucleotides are TGTGCCACCAGCAGAGTTTCGGCGACCACCGGGGAGCTGTTTTTT. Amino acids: CATSRVSATTGELFF.

CDR3 protein: CASTPSGGLDSPLHF. Written as DNA, the CDR3 is TGTGCCAGCACCCCGTCGGGGGGTTTAGACTCACCCCTCCACTTT. This chain connects TRBV28 to TRBJ1-6; possible D gene TRBD1, 5 bases. V gave up 7 bases and J gave up 10 bases, with 20 bases separating them. Germline CDR1 and CDR2: MDHEN and SYDVKM. This CDR3 is built from 15 residues.

The CDR3 nucleotides are TGTGCCAGCACCCTCGCTGGGGGGGGCTATGAAAAACTGTTTTTT. Translation gives CASTLAGGGYEKLFF. This chain links TRBV12-3 or TRBV12-4 with TRBJ1-4; D possibly corresponds to TRBD1 (6 bases). There are 15 residues in the CDR3. Between the trimmed V and J ends, which lost 7 bases and 6 bases, there was a span of 18 bases.

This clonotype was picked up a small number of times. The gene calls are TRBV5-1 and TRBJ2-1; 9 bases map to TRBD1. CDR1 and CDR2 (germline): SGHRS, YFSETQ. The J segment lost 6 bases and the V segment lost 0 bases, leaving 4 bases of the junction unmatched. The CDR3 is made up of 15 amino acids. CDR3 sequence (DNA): TGCGCCAGCAGCTTGGGAGGGACAGGGTTCAATGAGCAGTTCTTC. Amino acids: CASSLGGTGFNEQFF.

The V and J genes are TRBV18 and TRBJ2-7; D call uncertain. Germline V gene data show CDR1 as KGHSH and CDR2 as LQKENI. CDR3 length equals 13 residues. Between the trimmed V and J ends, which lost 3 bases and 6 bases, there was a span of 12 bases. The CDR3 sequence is CASSPTAGIEQYF. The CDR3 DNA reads TGTGCCAGCTCACCCACAGCCGGCATCGAGCAGTACTTC.

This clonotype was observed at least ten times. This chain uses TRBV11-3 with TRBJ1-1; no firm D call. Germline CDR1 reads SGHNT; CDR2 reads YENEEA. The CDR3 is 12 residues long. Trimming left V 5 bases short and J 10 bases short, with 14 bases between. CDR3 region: CASSPASGVAFF. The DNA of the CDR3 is TGTGCCAGCAGCCCAGCGTCGGGCGTAGCTTTCTTT.

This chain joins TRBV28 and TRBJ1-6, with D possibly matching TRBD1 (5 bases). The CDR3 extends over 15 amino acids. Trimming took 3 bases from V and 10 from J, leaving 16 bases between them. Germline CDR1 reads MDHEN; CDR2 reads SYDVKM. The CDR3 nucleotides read TGTGCCAGCAGTTTCGCAGGGCTCTTGGGGTCACCCCTCCACTTT. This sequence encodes CASSFAGLLGSPLHF.

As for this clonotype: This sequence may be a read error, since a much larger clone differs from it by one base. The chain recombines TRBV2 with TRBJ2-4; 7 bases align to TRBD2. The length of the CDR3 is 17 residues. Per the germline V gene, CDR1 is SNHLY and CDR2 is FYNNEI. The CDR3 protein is CASSPPGRAEAQNIQYF. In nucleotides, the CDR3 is TGTGCCAGCAGCCCCCCGGGGAGGGCTGAAGCCCAAAACATTCAGTACTTC.

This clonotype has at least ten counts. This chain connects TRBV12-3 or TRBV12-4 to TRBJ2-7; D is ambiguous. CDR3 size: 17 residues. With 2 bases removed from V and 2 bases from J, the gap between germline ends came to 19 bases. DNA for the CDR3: TGTGCCAGCAGTTTAAGGATTGGGTCGACAATTCCCTACGAGCAGTACTTC. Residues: CASSLRIGSTIPYEQYF.

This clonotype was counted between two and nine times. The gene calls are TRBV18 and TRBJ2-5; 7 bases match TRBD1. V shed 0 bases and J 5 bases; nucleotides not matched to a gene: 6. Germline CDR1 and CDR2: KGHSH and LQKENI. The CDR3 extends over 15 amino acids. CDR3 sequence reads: CASSPPDRKRETQYF. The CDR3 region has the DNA TGTGCCAGCTCACCACCGGACAGGAAGAGGGAGACCCAGTACTTC.